Presented here are 32 T cell receptor beta chains from one specimen sequenced in a study of T cells in Graves' hyperthyroidism and ophthalmopathy. What was amplified from RNA transcripts were TCR beta CDR3 regions. HTBI primers drove first-round RT-PCR of the TCR CDR3. TCRdb analysed the multiplex PCR reads with MiXCR anew, one entry per CDR3 protein. The table lists about 600,000 distinct CDR3 sequences, around 16% of them singletons. Sequencing was carried out using blood. The receptors come from a woman aged 40 to 50 with Graves' ophthalmopathy.

This clonotype was observed many times. The chain carries TRBV20-1 and TRBJ1-1; tentative D call: TRBD1 (6 bases). Germline V gene sequence: CDR1 DFQATT, CDR2 SNEGSKA (reference sequence). CDR3 length: 14 residues. Trimming took 2 bases from V and 1 from J, leaving 11 bases between them. This CDR3 reads CSARFPDRNTEAFF. The CDR3 DNA is TGCAGTGCTAGATTCCCGGACAGGAACACTGAAGCTTTCTTT.

About this clonotype: A much larger clone lies a single base off, so this may be a read error. In nucleotides, the CDR3 is TGTACCAGCAGTCGGGGCGGTACAGATACGCAGTATTTT. This translates into CTSSRGGTDTQYF. The rearrangement joins TRBV7-9 to TRBJ2-3; perhaps D is TRBD1 or TRBD2 (5 bases each). The CDR3 spans 13 residues. Germline loops: CDR1 SEHNR, CDR2 FQNEAQ (reference sequence).

There are many counts of this clonotype. This chain links TRBV2 with TRBJ1-2, with no clear D. CDR3 length equals 17 residues. V shed 6 bases and J shed 6 bases, with 26 bases lying between them. In germline, CDR1 is SNHLY, CDR2 FYNNEI. CDR3 DNA sequence: TGTGCCAGCAGACACCCCTTCGTCGGAGGCGGAACCAATGGCTACACCTTC. This codes for CASRHPFVGGGTNGYTF.

This chain joins TRBV11-2 and TRBJ1-1; 7 bases map to TRBD1. The junction had 13 bases not matched to a gene; V was cut back by 2 bases and J by 4 bases. From germline, CDR1 is SGHAT and CDR2 FQNNGV. This CDR3 has 17 residues. Written as DNA, the CDR3 is TGTGCCAGCAGCTTACGGGGACAGAGAATTAATGTCACTGAAGCTTTCTTT. Protein: CASSLRGQRINVTEAFF.

The chain carries TRBV27 and TRBJ2-7; 8 bases match TRBD1. The CDR3 extends over 13 amino acids. Germline V gene sequence: CDR1 MNHEY, CDR2 SMNVEV (reference sequence). V lost 8 bases to trimming and J lost 3 bases; unmatched junction nucleotides: 6. The CDR3, as DNA: TGTGCCAGCGGCACGGGACAGGACTACGAGCAGTACTTC. It translates to CASGTGQDYEQYF.

The chain joins TRBV12-3 or TRBV12-4 to TRBJ2-1; D is undetermined. V lost 7 bases to trimming and J lost 7 bases, with 11 bases between them. The CDR3 is 12 residues long. As DNA, the CDR3 is TGTGCCAGCACCTTATCCGGGAATGAGCAGTTCTTC. Amino acid sequence: CASTLSGNEQFF.

V is TRBV20-1 and J is TRBJ2-3; D tentatively fits TRBD1 or TRBD2 (6 bases each). CDR1 is DFQATT and CDR2 is SNEGSKA in the germline V gene (reference sequence). V gave up 8 bases and J gave up 4 bases, with 16 bases separating them. The CDR3 has 13 residues. The CDR3 DNA is TGCAGTACCCTCCCCGGGGGCCCAGATACGCAGTATTTT. Its translation is CSTLPGGPDTQYF.

This chain joins TRBV6-1 and TRBJ2-3, with D perhaps TRBD2 (6 bases). This CDR3 is built from 14 residues. Germline loops: CDR1 MNHNS, CDR2 SASEGT. V was cut by 6 bases and J by 0 bases, with 10 bases left in between. CDR3 nucleotide sequence: TGTGCCAGCAGCGGGGGTCCTAGCACAGATACGCAGTATTTT. Translation: CASSGGPSTDTQYF.

This clonotype was counted ten times or more. The chain couples TRBV5-1 to TRBJ1-1; D is possibly TRBD1 (5 bases). Germline CDR1 and CDR2: SGHRS and YFSETQ. This CDR3 has 17 residues. Between the trimmed V and J ends, which lost 2 bases and 5 bases, there was a span of 22 bases. As DNA, the CDR3 is TGCGCCAGCAGCTTAAACCGGGACCGGCCTAGGGGAACTGAAGCTTTCTTT. Amino acids: CASSLNRDRPRGTEAFF.

This clonotype was picked up many times. The chain is built from TRBV20-1 and TRBJ2-5; D unclear. The CDR3 covers 14 residues. The V gene lost 3 bases and the J gene lost 0 bases, with 11 bases spanning the gap. Germline CDR1 reads DFQATT; CDR2 reads SNEGSKA (reference sequence). The CDR3 loop reads CSARRGSYQETQYF. CDR3 DNA sequence: TGCAGTGCTAGGCGCGGTAGCTACCAAGAGACCCAGTACTTC.

This clonotype was detected many times. The V and J genes are TRBV11-2 and TRBJ2-1, with D tentatively TRBD2 (6 bases). The CDR3 spans 16 residues. Germline V gene sequence: CDR1 SGHAT, CDR2 FQNNGV. V gave up 1 base and J gave up 0 bases, with 10 bases separating them. The CDR3 spells CASSLARGSSYNEQFF. In DNA form, the CDR3 reads TGTGCCAGCAGCTTAGCCCGGGGGAGCTCCTACAATGAGCAGTTCTTC.

Here the CDR3 DNA reads TGTGCCAGTGGACAGGAGAGGTACACTGAAGCTTTCTTT. Encoded protein: CASGQERYTEAFF. The chain employs TRBV19 and TRBJ1-1; 7 bases are shared with TRBD1. Germline CDR1 and CDR2: LNHDA and SQIVND (reference sequence). V shed 8 bases, J shed 3 bases, and the junction held 6 bases outside the gene matches. There are 13 residues in the CDR3.

This sequence joins TRBV6-1 and TRBJ1-6, with D possibly being TRBD1 (6 bases). Per the germline V gene, CDR1 is MNHNS and CDR2 is SASEGT. CDR3 length: 15 residues. The ends were cut back, 5 bases at V and 2 bases at J, with 10 bases in the middle. The CDR3: CASSSRGPYNSPLHF. For the CDR3, the DNA is TGTGCCAGCAGTTCCAGGGGACCCTATAATTCACCCCTCCACTTT.

The chain employs TRBV28 and TRBJ2-7; 11 bases line up with TRBD2. Per the germline V gene, CDR1 is MDHEN and CDR2 is SYDVKM. The CDR3 has 18 amino acids. The trim removed 2 bases at V and 2 bases at J, leaving 11 bases unmatched. The CDR3 sequence: CASSLIAGGPRRTYEQYF. CDR3 nucleotide sequence: TGTGCCAGCAGTTTAATAGCGGGAGGGCCGAGGAGGACCTACGAGCAGTACTTC.

This clonotype was counted a few times. The chain links TRBV29-1 to TRBJ2-3; 9 bases agree with TRBD1. Germline trimming cut 4 bases from V and 4 bases from J; bases unmatched to any gene: 6. The CDR3 contains 14 residues. Germline V CDR1 and CDR2: SQVTM, ANQGSEA. The CDR3 bases are TGCAGCGTTGTGGACAGGGGCGTTTCAGATACGCAGTATTTT. Translation: CSVVDRGVSDTQYF.

Of note for this clonotype: A much larger clonotype is one base distant, so this may be a read error. The conserved phenylalanine or tryptophan normally closing the CDR3 is absent here, so this likely arose from a read error. This chain uses TRBV28 with TRBJ2-2; D may be TRBD1 (6 bases). The CDR3 has 15 residues. The V gene lost 5 bases and the J gene lost 1 base, with 11 bases spanning the gap. Looked up from germline, CDR1 is MDHEN and CDR2 is SYDVKM. In nucleotides, the CDR3 is TGTGCCAGCAGTCACGCGACAGGGAACACCGGGGAGCTGTTTTCT. It encodes CASSHATGNTGELFS.

This clonotype was seen repeatedly, ten times or more. This chain links TRBV29-1 with TRBJ2-5, with 9 bases matching TRBD1. There are 16 residues in the CDR3. V trimming: 4 bases; J trimming: 5 bases; junction bases outside the gene matches: 14. Germline V gene lookup returns CDR1 SQVTM and CDR2 ANQGSEA. The CDR3 nucleotides are TGCAGCGTTGGGAGTGTAGGACAGGGGCTACCGGAGACCCAGTACTTC. Protein: CSVGSVGQGLPETQYF.

This clonotype was picked up a small number of times. The V gene is TRBV10-2, the J gene TRBJ2-1; 8 bases fit TRBD2. CDR1 and CDR2 from the germline V gene are WSHSY and SAAADI. This CDR3 spans 13 amino acids. Losses at the gene ends were 7 bases for V and 8 bases for J; bases not matched to a gene: 7. The CDR3 DNA follows: TGCGCCAGCACAGGGACTAGTTCCCATGAGCAGTTCTTC. It translates to CASTGTSSHEQFF.

As to this clonotype: Relative to the germline gene, one junction end is altered; a read error may explain this. The V call is TRBV28, the J call TRBJ1-2; D possibly corresponds to TRBD1 (5 bases). CDR1 and CDR2 from the germline V gene are MDHEN and SYDVKM. This CDR3 is 17 amino acids long. CDR3 loop: CVSSLGTGADRAGGYTF. As DNA, the CDR3 is TGTGTCAGCAGCTTGGGGACCGGGGCGGATCGGGCGGGCGGCTACACCTTC.

The chain has TRBV19 and TRBJ2-3, with 7 bases lining up with TRBD2. Germline CDR1 reads LNHDA; CDR2 reads SQIVND (reference sequence). CDR3 length: 15 amino acids. J lost 0 bases, V lost 3 bases, and 3 bases had no gene match. The CDR3 protein is CASSMASGSTDTQYF. CDR3 DNA: TGTGCCAGTAGTATGGCTAGCGGAAGCACAGATACGCAGTATTTT.

This clonotype was observed at least ten times. This chain joins TRBV6-1 and TRBJ2-1, with D possibly matching TRBD1 (5 bases). CDR1 is MNHNS, CDR2 SASEGT, per germline. V gave up 4 bases and J gave up 3 bases, with 13 bases separating them. CDR3 size: 15 residues. The DNA for the CDR3 is TGTGCCAGCAGTGGAATCCAGCAGGGCTACAATGAGCAGTTCTTC. It encodes CASSGIQQGYNEQFF.

The chain has TRBV11-2 and TRBJ2-3, with TRBD2 identical over 9 bases. V lost 5 bases and J lost 5; bases outside the gene matches: 5. The CDR3 loop spans 14 amino acids. Germline V gene lookup returns CDR1 SGHAT and CDR2 FQNNGV. Written as DNA, the CDR3 is TGTGCCAGCAGCCCGCGGGGGGGCCAAGATACGCAGTATTTT. Translated: CASSPRGGQDTQYF.

The rearrangement joins TRBV11-2 to TRBJ2-1; 9 nucleotides align to TRBD2. Germline values: CDR1 SGHAT, CDR2 FQNNGV. V was clipped by 2 bases and J by 6 bases; unmatched bases: 2. The CDR3 has 14 residues. The DNA of the CDR3 is TGTGCCAGCAGCTTACTAGCGGGAACCAATGAGCAGTTCTTC. Translated: CASSLLAGTNEQFF. Based on the CDR3 plus reference TRBV11-2 and TRBJ2-1, the full variable domain is EAGVAQSPRYKIIEKRQSVAFWCNPISGHATLYWYQQILGQGPKLLIQFQNNGVVDDSQLPKDRFSAERLKGVDSTLKIQPAKLEDSAVYLCASSLLAGTNEQFFGPGTRLTVL.

The chain joins TRBV29-1 to TRBJ2-5; D may correspond to TRBD1 or TRBD2 (5 bases each). CDR1 SQVTM and CDR2 ANQGSEA come from the germline V gene. CDR3 size: 15 residues. Between the trimmed V and J ends, which lost 5 bases and 3 bases, there was a span of 19 bases. The CDR3 is CSVHLERGSKETQYF. In DNA form, the CDR3 reads TGCAGCGTTCATCTCGAACGGGGCTCTAAAGAGACCCAGTACTTC.

The chain links TRBV12-3 or TRBV12-4 to TRBJ2-2; tentatively, D is TRBD1 (6 bases). The CDR3 runs to 16 residues. With 6 bases removed from V and 4 bases from J, the gap between germline ends came to 18 bases. The chain's CDR3 is CASSPRPGAPTGELFF. Here the CDR3 DNA reads TGTGCCAGCAGCCCGAGGCCAGGGGCGCCCACCGGGGAGCTGTTTTTT.

The gene calls are TRBV10-2 and TRBJ2-3; 11 bases align to TRBD2. The V and J ends lost 6 bases and 5 bases, in that order; junction bases with no gene match: 13. This CDR3 region has 17 residues. Germline V gene data show CDR1 as WSHSY and CDR2 as SAAADI. CDR3 loop: CASRKMPGGLAEDTQYF. Written as DNA, the CDR3 is TGCGCCAGCAGGAAGATGCCAGGGGGACTAGCGGAAGATACGCAGTATTTT.

This clonotype came up a few times. V and J are TRBV5-1 and TRBJ2-7, with D possibly TRBD2 on 6 matching bases. V lost 0 bases, J lost 2 bases, and 12 bases lay in between. The germline CDR1 and CDR2 sequences are SGHRS and YFSETQ. CDR3 length: 15 amino acids. CDR3 sequence (DNA): TGCGCCAGCAGCTTGGCGCGGGACGATCCCTACGAGCAGTACTTC. Encoded protein: CASSLARDDPYEQYF.

The V call is TRBV5-6, the J call TRBJ1-2, with D possibly being TRBD1 (5 bases). The V and J ends lost 1 base and 5 bases respectively, with 9 bases between them. This CDR3 comprises 13 residues. Germline CDR1 is SGHDT and CDR2 is YYEEEE. The CDR3 spells CASSLWGGYGYTF. The CDR3 DNA follows: TGTGCCAGCAGCTTGTGGGGGGGTTATGGCTACACCTTC.

V and J are TRBV20-1 and TRBJ2-2; possibly TRBD1 for D (6 bases). The germline V gene encodes CDR1 DFQATT and CDR2 SNEGSKA (reference sequence). V was trimmed by 5 bases and J by 8 bases, leaving 12 bases between them. The length of the CDR3 is 12 residues. The CDR3 DNA reads TGCAGTGCTGAACAGGGTACAGGGGAGCTGTTTTTT. Translating gives CSAEQGTGELFF.

The chain is built from TRBV2 and TRBJ2-3, with TRBD2 matching 8 bases. The CDR3 spans 13 residues. In germline, CDR1 is SNHLY, CDR2 FYNNEI. Trimming removed 7 bases from V and 6 bases from J; junction bases left unmatched: 6. The CDR3 DNA sequence: TGTGCCAGCAAAGAGCGGGAGCCCGATACGCAGTATTTT. It codes for CASKEREPDTQYF. The whole variable domain, filled in from reference TRBV2 and TRBJ2-3, reads EPEVTQTPSHQVTQMGQEVILRCVPISNHLYFYWYRQILGQKVEFLVSFYNNEISEKSEIFDDQFSVERPDGSNFTLKIRSTKLEDSAMYFCASKEREPDTQYFGPGTRLTVL.

This sequence joins TRBV6-5 and TRBJ2-7; D is ambiguous. CDR1 and CDR2 from the germline V gene are MNHEY and SVGAGI. This CDR3 spans 14 amino acids. The ends were cut back, 1 base at V and 2 bases at J, with 9 bases in the middle. The CDR3 DNA reads TGTGCCAGCAGTTACTTCCCCCGGGCCTACGAGCAGTACTTC. Its translation is CASSYFPRAYEQYF.

The V gene is TRBV20-1, the J gene TRBJ2-1, with 9 bases that match TRBD2. J gave up 3 bases and V 5 bases, and 5 bases lay outside the gene matches. The V gene's germline CDR1 is DFQATT and CDR2 SNEGSKA (reference sequence). The CDR3 contains 14 residues. CDR3 nucleotides: TGCAGTGCTTTGGGGACTAGCATCTACAATGAGCAGTTCTTC. Encoded protein: CSALGTSIYNEQFF.